This passage covers 31 T cell receptor beta chains from one sample sequenced in a study of molecular identifiers for immune sequencing clone quantification. One entry per CDR3 protein, called by TCRdb with MiXCR from the PCR reads. Among approximately 630,000 distinct CDR3 sequences listed, around 25% were seen once. The sequencing sample was made of naive CD8+ T cells from blood, with Jurkat cell RNA spiked in. Subset denoted: FACS-sorted CD8+CD4-CCR7+CD45RA+ naive T cells. These receptors all stem from a human donor in good health. Some libraries in this study had Jurkat cell RNA spiked in.

This clonotype was found many times. This rearrangement joins TRBV5-8 to TRBJ2-3; D perhaps matches TRBD1 (5 bases). V lost 0 bases and J 2 bases, leaving 10 bases between the germline ends. The CDR3 spans 15 residues. CDR1 is SGHTS and CDR2 is YDEGEE in the germline V gene. The DNA for the CDR3 is TGTGCCAGCAGCTTGGGACAGACATTCACAGATACGCAGTATTTT. This gives the protein CASSLGQTFTDTQYF. The variable domain in full, with the rest retrieved from reference TRBV5-8 and TRBJ2-3, is EAGVTQSPTHLIKTRGQQATLRCSPISGHTSVYWYQQALGLGLQFLLWYDEGEERNRGNFPPRFSGRQFPNYSSELNVNALELEDSALYLCASSLGQTFTDTQYFGPGTRLTVL.

The rearrangement joins TRBV14 to TRBJ2-7; D possibly corresponds to TRBD2 (5 bases). V was trimmed by 0 bases and J by 3 bases, leaving 9 bases between them. This CDR3 spans 14 amino acids. Germline CDR1 reads SGHDN; CDR2 reads FVKESK. As DNA, the CDR3 is TGTGCCAGCAGCCAAGAGCTAGCTTTCTACGAGCAGTACTTC. Its protein is CASSQELAFYEQYF.

The J gene is TRBJ2-2, the V gene TRBV15; D is uncertain. The CDR3 totals 15 residues. Trimming shortened V by 8 bases and J by 3 bases, and 16 bases separated the two germline ends. Per germline, CDR1 LNHNV and CDR2 YYDKDF (reference sequence). The CDR3 here is CATAELVGYTGELFF. DNA for the CDR3: TGTGCCACCGCGGAGTTGGTGGGCTACACCGGGGAGCTGTTTTTT.

A few counts support this clonotype. The rearrangement joins TRBV30 to TRBJ2-7; 10 bases are a match to TRBD1. Per germline, CDR1 GTSNPN and CDR2 SVGIG (reference sequence). This CDR3 is 14 amino acids long. The trim removed 5 bases at V and 4 bases at J, leaving 8 bases unmatched. The chain's CDR3 is CAWALGTGEYEQYF. The CDR3 region has the DNA TGTGCCTGGGCATTGGGGACAGGGGAGTACGAGCAGTACTTC.

There are many counts of this clonotype. For the CDR3, the DNA is TGTGCCAGCAGCCTGGTGGCCGCCTGGGAGCAGTACTTC. Its protein is CASSLVAAWEQYF. The chain couples TRBV7-9 to TRBJ2-7, with D hard to call. The V gene's germline CDR1 is SEHNR and CDR2 FQNEAQ (reference sequence). There are 13 residues in the CDR3. Trimming removed 5 bases from V and 7 bases from J, with 15 bases in between.

J is TRBJ1-3 and V is TRBV2; D gene uncertain. There are 18 residues in the CDR3. Germline values: CDR1 SNHLY, CDR2 FYNNEI. The V and J ends lost 8 bases and 0 bases respectively, with 23 bases between them. CDR3 in DNA: TGTGCCAGCCGAAGATCTAACATGGAACGGATCTCTGGAAACACCATATATTTT. Translating it yields CASRRSNMERISGNTIYF.

This clonotype was detected only a few times. The chain recombines TRBV27 with TRBJ1-1; no clear D gene. The V end lost 4 bases, the J end lost 2 bases, and 11 bases lay between the germline ends. This CDR3 spans 14 amino acids. Germline CDR1 reads MNHEY; CDR2 reads SMNVEV (reference sequence). DNA for the CDR3: TGTGCCAGCAGTTCACGCGCTCTAAACACTGAAGCTTTCTTT. This codes for CASSSRALNTEAFF.

In this sample, this clonotype turned up many times. This chain links TRBV4-1 with TRBJ1-5, with D unclear. V shed 1 base and J shed 6 bases, with 13 bases lying between them. CDR1 is MGHRA and CDR2 is YSYEKL in the germline V gene. The CDR3 sequence is 15 residues long. CDR3 protein: CASSQVPREGQPQHF. CDR3 sequence (DNA): TGCGCCAGCAGCCAAGTCCCCCGGGAGGGTCAGCCCCAGCATTTT.

As concerns this clonotype: A read error is possible here, since a much larger clone lies one base away. The chain carries TRBV5-1 and TRBJ2-2, with D perhaps being TRBD1 or TRBD2 (5 bases each). CDR1 is SGHRS and CDR2 is YFSETQ in the germline V gene. The CDR3 length is 16 residues. The CDR3 region is CDSSPLMGRDTGELFF. The CDR3 nucleotides read TGCGACAGCAGCCCACTCATGGGGCGGGACACCGGGGAGCTGTTTTTT.

The chain uses TRBV12-3 or TRBV12-4 and TRBJ2-7, with 9 bases lining up with TRBD2. This CDR3 region has 12 residues. The J segment lost 5 bases and the V segment lost 8 bases, leaving 4 bases of the junction unmatched. The CDR3 bases are TGTGCCAGCCGCGGGGGGGCGGACGAGCAGTACTTC. This translates into CASRGGADEQYF.

Comment on this clonotype: A single base separates this from a much larger clone, so it may be a read error. This chain joins TRBV4-3 and TRBJ1-1, with a possible D match to TRBD1 (5 bases). V lost 4 bases, J lost 6 bases, and 18 bases lay in between. The CDR3 runs to 15 residues. Per germline, CDR1 LGHNA and CDR2 YSLEER. CDR3 DNA sequence: TGCGCCAGCAGCCCTCCTGGGTCGGGGACTTCTGAAGCTTTCTTT. Residues: CASSPPGSGTSEAFF.

CDR3 DNA: TGTGCCAGCAGCTCAGAGACCGACTCCTACAATGAGCAGTTCTTC. Translation: CASSSETDSYNEQFF. This chain joins TRBV7-9 and TRBJ2-1; unclear D gene. Between the trimmed V and J ends, which lost 4 bases and 0 bases, there was a span of 10 bases. There are 15 residues in the CDR3. Germline lookup yields CDR1 SEHNR and CDR2 FQNEAQ (reference sequence).

This clonotype was detected only a few times. The V gene is TRBV6-5, the J gene TRBJ2-2; D is uncertain. In germline, CDR1 is MNHEY, CDR2 SVGAGI. The V end lost 4 bases, the J end lost 3 bases, and 15 bases lay between the germline ends. This CDR3 has 16 residues. As DNA, the CDR3 is TGTGCCAGCAGTTCCTCGGGTCTCTCGGACACCGGGGAGCTGTTTTTT. This codes for CASSSSGLSDTGELFF.

This clonotype was detected ten times or more. The chain recombines TRBV3-1 with TRBJ2-7, with D possibly being TRBD1 or TRBD2 (6 bases each). The V end lost 4 bases, the J end lost 5 bases, and 12 bases lay between the germline ends. In germline, CDR1 is LGHDT, CDR2 YNNKEL (reference sequence). The CDR3 is made up of 13 amino acids. The CDR3 bases are TGTGCCAGCAGCCCGGAGGGGGACGACGAGCAGTACTTC. Protein product: CASSPEGDDEQYF.

This clonotype has at least ten counts. The chain uses TRBV28 and TRBJ2-2; 8 bases match TRBD2. In germline, CDR1 is MDHEN, CDR2 SYDVKM. The CDR3 runs 14 residues. V was clipped by 6 bases and J by 4 bases; unmatched bases: 4. CDR3 residues: CASSGRGITGELFF. The CDR3 nucleotides read TGTGCCAGCAGCGGGAGGGGGATCACCGGGGAGCTGTTTTTT.

Details on this clonotype: Possible read error: a much larger clone is one base away. The chain carries TRBV9 and TRBJ1-1, with TRBD1 identical over 9 bases. Germline CDR1 SGDLS, CDR2 YYNGEE. This CDR3 is built from 17 residues. J lost 6 bases, V lost 3 bases, and 15 bases had no gene match. In DNA form, the CDR3 reads TGTGCCAGCAGCGCGCGGGGAATCGGGACAGGGTTCCCTGAAGCTTTCTTT. It is translated as CASSARGIGTGFPEAFF.

This chain connects TRBV25-1 to TRBJ1-3, with a weak D call TRBD1 (6 bases). The CDR3 has 13 residues. From germline, CDR1 is MGHDK and CDR2 SYGVNS. V shed 5 bases and J shed 7 bases, with 12 bases lying between them. CDR3 nucleotides: TGTGCCAGCAGTTCGGAGGGGGGTAACACCATATATTTT. It encodes CASSSEGGNTIYF.

The rearrangement joins TRBV4-1 to TRBJ2-7; D tentatively fits TRBD1 or TRBD2 (6 bases each). Germline-derived CDR1 and CDR2 are MGHRA and YSYEKL. V lost 6 bases and J lost 4, with 19 bases in between. The CDR3 totals 15 residues. In DNA, the CDR3 is TGCGCCAGCAGTCTTGTCGACGGGGGCGTTTACGAGCAGTACTTC. Protein: CASSLVDGGVYEQYF.

This chain links TRBV5-8 with TRBJ1-5; TRBD1 might be the D (5 bases). In germline, CDR1 is SGHTS, CDR2 YDEGEE. V lost 4 bases, J lost 5 bases, and 19 bases lay in between. The CDR3 is made up of 16 amino acids. CDR3 loop: CASSVRTGTVHQPQHF. The CDR3 coding sequence is TGTGCCAGCAGCGTCCGAACCGGGACCGTGCATCAGCCCCAGCATTTT.

Comment on this clonotype: A read error may explain this, as a much larger clone is one base away. No conserved phenylalanine or tryptophan is present at the end of the CDR3, so a read error is the likely explanation. This CDR3 is CASSQVTSSYEQYS. CDR3 bases: TGTGCCAGCAGCCAAGTGACGAGCTCCTACGAGCAGTACTCC. This chain uses TRBV4-2 with TRBJ2-7, with no clear D. The germline gives CDR1 LGHNA, CDR2 YNFKEQ. V lost 1 base to trimming and J lost 0 bases, with 7 bases between them. The CDR3 runs 14 residues.

CDR3 amino acids: CASSFWADNEQFF. In nucleotides, the CDR3 is TGTGCCAGCAGTTTCTGGGCGGACAATGAGCAGTTCTTC. The chain joins TRBV27 to TRBJ2-1; no reliable D call. This CDR3 is 13 amino acids long. V gave up 3 bases and J gave up 5 bases, with 8 bases separating them. Per germline, CDR1 MNHEY and CDR2 SMNVEV (reference sequence).

V is TRBV4-1 and J is TRBJ2-7; no clear D gene. The CDR3 has 17 residues. V was shortened by 3 bases and J by 5 bases, with 23 bases between the two germline ends. CDR1 and CDR2 (germline): MGHRA, YSYEKL. For the CDR3, the DNA is TGCGCCAGCAGCCACACGCCGAAAGAGGACGGTTACCACGAGCAGTACTTC. This codes for CASSHTPKEDGYHEQYF.

Many counts were recorded for this clonotype. V usage is TRBV10-3 and J usage is TRBJ2-3; the match to TRBD2 covers 11 bases. Trimming removed 2 bases from V and 5 bases from J; junction bases left unmatched: 3. This CDR3 has 15 residues. CDR1 and CDR2 (germline): ENHRY, SYGVKD. CDR3 in DNA: TGTGCCATCAGTGAGATAGCGGGGGGGCGAGATACGCAGTATTTT. Amino acids: CAISEIAGGRDTQYF.

V and J are TRBV7-9 and TRBJ1-4; unclear D gene. The CDR3 is 14 amino acids. Germline V CDR1 and CDR2: SEHNR, FQNEAQ (reference sequence). Trimming stripped 1 base from V and 14 bases from J, with 17 bases between. CDR3 sequence (DNA): TGTGCCAGCAGCTTAGAGTTAACTAATGAATTCCTGTTTTTT. Translating it yields CASSLELTNEFLFF.

The chain couples TRBV11-2 to TRBJ1-2; 7 bases line up with TRBD1. Unmatched junction bases numbered 4, after V lost 3 bases and J lost 3 bases. The CDR3 is 14 residues long. CDR1 and CDR2 (germline): SGHAT, FQNNGV. The CDR3 bases are TGTGCCAGCAGCTTTACAGGGGAAGACTATGGCTACACCTTC. Translation: CASSFTGEDYGYTF.

This clonotype was seen a handful of times. A single base separates this from a much larger clone, so it may be a read error. The J gene is TRBJ2-7, the V gene TRBV7-9; TRBD1 matches 10 bases. CDR1 SEHNR and CDR2 FQNEAQ come from the germline V gene (reference sequence). After removal of 3 bases from V and 6 bases from J, the junction contained 8 bases not matched to a gene. The CDR3 sequence is 15 residues long. This chain's CDR3 is CASSFSGTGVGEQYF. DNA for the CDR3: TGTGCCAGCAGCTTCTCCGGGACAGGGGTCGGCGAGCAGTACTTC.

This clonotype was recorded at least ten times. V usage is TRBV25-1 and J usage is TRBJ2-3, with no clear D. This CDR3 spans 12 amino acids. Trimming pared 4 bases from V and 2 bases from J, leaving 4 bases between. Germline-derived CDR1 and CDR2 are MGHDK and SYGVNS. CDR3 DNA sequence: TGTGCCAGCAGTGTAGACACAGATACGCAGTATTTT. As protein: CASSVDTDTQYF.

There are many counts of this clonotype. The chain recombines TRBV15 with TRBJ1-2, with D unresolved. The CDR3 contains 12 residues. V was trimmed by 5 bases and J by 4 bases, leaving 8 bases between them. Germline CDR1 is LNHNV and CDR2 is YYDKDF (reference sequence). The CDR3 nucleotides read TGTGCCACCAGCCTAAACAGCTATGGCTACACCTTC. Its translation is CATSLNSYGYTF.

Many counts were recorded for this clonotype. This chain links TRBV5-4 with TRBJ2-4, with D hard to call. The germline gives CDR1 SGHNT, CDR2 YYREEE (reference sequence). Between the trimmed V and J ends, which lost 3 bases and 0 bases, there was a span of 19 bases. The CDR3 consists of 18 residues. CDR3 in amino acids: CASSSEDGGFLAKNIQYF. As DNA, the CDR3 is TGTGCCAGCAGCTCGGAAGACGGTGGATTTTTAGCCAAAAACATTCAGTACTTC.

In its sample, this clonotype was seen many times. The rearrangement joins TRBV30 to TRBJ2-3, with unresolved D. This CDR3 contains 14 residues. Per germline, CDR1 GTSNPN and CDR2 SVGIG (reference sequence). V was clipped by 2 bases and J by 1 base, with 10 bases between them. The CDR3 bases are TGTGCCTGGAGTCGAGGATCACGCACAGATACGCAGTATTTT. It encodes CAWSRGSRTDTQYF.

V usage is TRBV7-9 and J usage is TRBJ2-3, with TRBD1 identical over 10 bases. The germline gives CDR1 SEHNR, CDR2 FQNEAQ (reference sequence). The CDR3 consists of 16 residues. Losses at the gene ends were 5 bases for V and 1 base for J; bases not matched to a gene: 6. The CDR3 spells CASSGPGTGGTDTQYF. Here the CDR3 DNA reads TGTGCCAGCAGCGGCCCCGGGACAGGGGGCACAGATACGCAGTATTTT.